What follows describes a single T cell receptor beta chain. CDR1 and CDR2 (germline): LGHNA, YSLEER. The CDR3 covers 17 residues. With V trimmed by 0 bases and J by 4 bases, 9 bases remained unmatched. The data stem from a study of T cell changes during pregnancy in multiple sclerosis. Clones were sequenced by immunoSEQ multiplex PCR, and TCRdb holds only the in-frame ones, with some missing. The sample shows 25,000 to 35,000 clones, approximately 90% of them seen only once. This receptor was obtained from a female donor with multiple sclerosis, enrolled in a pregnancy study. The V call is TRBV4-3, the J call TRBJ2-3; 8 nucleotides agree with TRBD2. Source: CD8+ T cells from peripheral blood mononuclear cells, taken in the second trimester of pregnancy. The CDR3, as DNA: TGCGCCAGCAGCCAAGATCTCGACGGGGGGGAGGCAGATACGCAGTATTTT. This encodes CASSQDLDGGEADTQYF.